This TCR beta chain was sequenced in a study of sequential checkpoint blockade in melanoma. Profiled with immunoSEQ multiplex PCR; TCRdb holds only in-frame clones, not every one. The sample holds around 41,000 clones; 70% to 90% are singletons and the top ten take around 10%. Treatment specified: randomized to nivolumab then ipilimumab (arm A) or the reverse (arm B). Sorted cells were live CD3+CD8+, lacking CD19 and CD56, from PBMCs. The V and J ends lost 2 bases and 1 base respectively, with 8 bases between them. This CDR3 contains 14 residues. Germline V gene data show CDR1 as MNHEY and CDR2 as SMNVEV (reference sequence).

The chain uses TRBV27 and TRBJ1-1; perhaps TRBD1 as D (5 bases). The input for sequencing was CD8+ T cells sorted from blood (inferred from file names), taken from a patient given nivolumab and ipilimumab in sequence. The sequence was collected from a human donor with melanoma. The chain's CDR3 is CASSLAGGNTEAFF. CDR3 bases: TGTGCCAGCAGTTTAGCGGGGGGGAACACTGAAGCTTTCTTT.